This TCR beta chain comes out of a study of post-analysis software for immune sequencing data (dated by TCRdb to the mid-2010s). With regard to the full study: Recorded disease courses included relapsing-remitting, secondary progressive and progressive-relapsing multiple sclerosis, with some patients lacking subtype annotation. The multiple sclerosis patient repertoires were compared with roughly twelve previously published healthy control repertoires from donors aged about 6 to 26 years. A subset of samples was prepared in parallel using single-end sample barcoding, then pooled and co-amplified after Illumina adapter ligation. General study outcomes and caveats: Normalized Chao1 diversity was significantly lower in multiple sclerosis patients than controls, suggesting substantial peripheral T-cell clonal expansion. Significantly higher frequencies in patients than in controls were found for five or six TRBV segments, including TRBV5-6, TRBV5-1 and TRBV20-1. Direct clustering with F measure revealed strong co-clustering of samples prepared in the same batch, which led to a batch-effect correction. The multiple sclerosis patient group was slightly younger than the control group.

TCR beta repertoires were profiled from peripheral blood of under 15 young patients with multiple sclerosis to demonstrate the VDJtools post-analysis software. Multiple sclerosis patients were children and adolescents aged about 6 to 15 years. This clonotype came up a few times. No cognate antigen has been identified for it. No base quality values were provided; no much bigger clone lies one nucleotide off. Libraries were made using PCR. Sequencing took place on an Illumina HiSeq 2500. To reduce PCR and sequencing biases, unique molecular identifiers were incorporated into the TCR beta cDNA libraries. Approximately 500,000 cDNA molecules were obtained for every 1 to 10 million input T cells, so each molecule roughly corresponded to one T cell. Patient libraries were prepared and sequenced with the same protocol used for the earlier healthy control dataset. Samples belonging to the same batch were prepared together, multiplexed and sequenced on a shared HiSeq lane. The original methods were these. Raw barcoded reads were processed with MIGEC, and single-read molecular identifier groups were discarded before consensus assembly and CDR3 extraction. VDJtools was used for post-analysis of the clonotype tables, with diversity normalized by down-sampling every dataset to the smallest sample size. To correct batch-related cross-sample contamination, repertoire overlap clustering matched CDR3 amino acid sequences but not nucleotide sequences. TCRdb itself trimmed the public reads at Q25 with fastp, ran MiXCR and retained productive beta chains. A single entry per CDR3 protein holds the most common genes and DNA from its merged rows. The V and J calls come from TCRdb's annotation, not from the publication. Counted in this sample were roughly 540,000 distinct CDR3 sequences; 30% to 40% of them appeared once. The top ten hold 6% of the sample.

There are 15 amino acids in the CDR3, from cysteine to phenylalanine inclusive. The kept DNA is CDR3 alone, 45 bases in frame from the first base. According to the germline V gene, CDR1 reads SGHRS and CDR2 reads YFSETQ. Trimming takes 2 bases from V and 2 bases from J, and the germline ends sit 13 bases apart. The rearrangement joined TRBV5-1 to TRBJ1-1; a tentative D call is TRBD1 (5 bases match). This sequence originates from a girl under 18 with multiple sclerosis. Source material: blood. The CDR3 protein is CASSLRGTPNTEAFF. Here is the DNA: TGCGCCAGCAGCTTAAGGGGTACACCCAACACTGAAGCTTTCTTT.